This record concerns one T cell receptor (beta chain) sequence. The antigen remains undetermined. The data stem from a study of cytomegalovirus exposure and HLA in healthy donors. Across the study: It was reported in a later analysis that the 95 to 150 validation repertoires used the same platform as the approximately 690 first-cohort repertoires. Study observations and caveats: The majority of TCR sequences were rare, yet some public TCRs appeared in many donors.

In germline, CDR1 is SGDLS, CDR2 YYNGEE. CDR3 length equals 14 residues. V lost 4 bases to trimming and J lost 6 bases, with 13 bases between them. Produced via immunoSEQ multiplex PCR; TCRdb's table is partial and in-frame only. The table shows around 80,000 clones, with roughly 95% occurring only once. The chain employs TRBV9 and TRBJ2-2; D uncertain. The sample consisted of PBMCs. This clonotype was obtained from a woman between 18 and 29 years old in good health and CMV-seronegative. The CDR3 spells CASSPMSGPGELFF. The CDR3 nucleotides read TGTGCCAGCAGCCCCATGAGTGGGCCCGGGGAGCTGTTTTTT. The full variable domain, completed using reference TRBV9 and TRBJ2-2, is DSGVTQTPKHLITATGQRVTLRCSPRSGDLSVYWYQQSLDQGLQFLIQYYNGEERAKGNILERFSAQQFPDLHSELNLSSLELGDSALYFCASSPMSGPGELFFGEGSRLTVL.